One T cell receptor beta chain is described in this entry. The antigen is not known. The protocol was immunoSEQ multiplex PCR, while the TCRdb copy is restricted to in-frame clones and leaves out a portion. Seen here are 50,000 or so clones, more than 70% observed once, and the top ten hold about 20%. Germline V lookup: CDR1 SGHAT, CDR2 FQNNGV. This CDR3 comprises 15 residues. Trimming shortened V by 3 bases and J by 0 bases, and 11 bases separated the two germline ends. This sample is part of a study of PD-L1 blockade in urothelial cancer. General observations from the study: Pretreatment peripheral blood TCR clonality that fell below the median predicted better survival among the patients studied.

Sample time point: pretreatment peripheral blood. The receptor was isolated from a man aged 55 to 70 with urothelial cancer. The V call is TRBV11-2, the J call TRBJ1-1; D uncertain. The material was PBMCs, obtained around atezolizumab (anti-PD-L1) treatment. This CDR3 is CASSFPHAVNTEAFF. Written as DNA, the CDR3 is TGTGCCAGCAGCTTCCCACACGCCGTGAACACTGAAGCTTTCTTT.